This TCR beta chain was obtained from a study of T cell responses to AZD1222 COVID-19 vaccine (dated by TCRdb to about 2021). In terms of the full investigation: A total of about 250 trial participants underwent TCR sequencing, of whom about 200 had received two doses of AZD1222 and 26 had received two doses of the MenACWY control vaccine. Enrollment into the trials was organized by age into subgroups of 18-55, 56-69 and 70-plus years, and those subgroups contained approximately 160, 26 and 62 TCR-sequenced participants, respectively.

The CDR3 regions of human TCRbeta chains were subjected to immunosequencing. The published analysis was carried out like this. TCRs in the repertoires were compared against a reference library of SARS-CoV-2-specific TCRs that had been generated with the MIRA antigen-specificity platform. Breadth meant the fraction of unique TCRs that were SARS-CoV-2-associated, whereas depth meant the fraction of total T cells that were SARS-CoV-2-associated. Using the MIRA data, each spike-specific TCR was assigned both to the spike region to which the TCR was reactive and to a CD4 or CD8 class. Log10-transformed breadth and depth values were compared by one-way ANOVA with Sidak's multiple comparisons tests. Here the immuneACCESS table is served through TCRdb, limited to in-frame sequences with V and J called. Missing clones are a known gap in these copies; in checked studies unresolved V genes cover under half, and the rest lacks a known reason. From that table come the V and J calls and clone size; the DNA was used to work out D and trimming. The sample table contains 90,000 to 120,000 clones; only one count was recorded for about nine tenths of them. In total, the top ten clones hold roughly 5.6% of the sample.

The germline V gene (reference sequence) yields SEHNR for CDR1 and FQNEAQ for CDR2. The V and J ends are trimmed by 0 bases and 5 bases, leaving 10 bases between them. The CDR3 sequence holds 14 residues, the cysteine and phenylalanine included. CDR3 DNA only is kept here, 42 bases in frame from base 1. What this sample's time point label stands for: about 28 days (+/-7) after the second vaccine dose. AZD1222 recipients whose second dose came at about 4 weeks and those whose second dose came at about 12 weeks were combined into one group, since spike-specific TCR depth and breadth did not differ between the two schedules. Samples from vaccinated people were obtained from the UK trials COV001 and COV002, which included a single-blind randomized controlled phase 2/3 trial of AZD1222 (ChAdOx1 nCoV-19) in healthy adults. For TCRbeta chain sequencing, PBMC samples were collected from trial participants at day 0 and at day 28 after the second dose.

To note about this clone: The antigen this receptor binds is unknown. Per-base qualities were not stored, and no clone one base away is much larger.

What the work shows at the level of the full study, not this receptor alone: Participants were mostly white British, with more females than males. The authors suggested clonal diversity may have been underestimated. Reportedly, close to half of the unique spike-specific TCRs recognized epitopes lying outside the regions that are mutated in the B.1.351 and B.1.1.7 variants. Conclusions about previously exposed vaccinees are limited because only six or seven AZD1222 recipients were SARS-CoV-2 seropositive at baseline. In the small 56-69-year group, the increase in depth fell short of significance, most likely because of low power. Because no samples from the day 14 peak response were available, repertoires could be characterized only after the peak T cell response. After two AZD1222 doses, spike-specific TCR breadth and depth were significantly higher than at day 0 and than in MenACWY recipients. Vaccine-associated CD4 TCRs spanned the whole spike protein, with dominant responses in regions 160-218 and 743-854.

This clonotype originated in an adult who received the AZD1222 COVID-19 vaccine. The sequence links TRBV7-9 to TRBJ2-5, with the D gene uncertain. Sequences were derived from peripheral blood, sampled 28 days after the second AZD1222 dose. The bases are TGTGCCAGCAGCTTAGCACGGGCGGAGGAGACCCAGTACTTC. This encodes CASSLARAEETQYF.